The source of this T cell receptor beta chain is a study of T cell responses to AZD1222 COVID-19 vaccine. Study findings and constraints: Two AZD1222 doses significantly raised spike-specific TCR breadth and depth over controls.

Per germline, CDR1 MGHRA and CDR2 YSYEKL. The CDR3 extends over 15 amino acids. V shed 1 base and J shed 6 bases, with 13 bases lying between them. Remarks on this clone: Its antigen remains unidentified.

The data were produced by immunoSEQ multiplex PCR, yet TCRdb's version contains in-frame clones alone and is incomplete. The sample contains 85,000 to 100,000 clones, 80% to 90% of which appear only once. The receptor was derived from an adult in good health. The sequences come from peripheral blood, collected on day 0 of AZD1222 vaccination. The gene calls are TRBV4-1 and TRBJ2-1, with a weak D call TRBD2 (6 bases). In DNA, the CDR3 is TGCGCCAGCAGCCAAGTAGCGGCCCAAGGCAATGAGCAGTTCTTC. This codes for CASSQVAAQGNEQFF.